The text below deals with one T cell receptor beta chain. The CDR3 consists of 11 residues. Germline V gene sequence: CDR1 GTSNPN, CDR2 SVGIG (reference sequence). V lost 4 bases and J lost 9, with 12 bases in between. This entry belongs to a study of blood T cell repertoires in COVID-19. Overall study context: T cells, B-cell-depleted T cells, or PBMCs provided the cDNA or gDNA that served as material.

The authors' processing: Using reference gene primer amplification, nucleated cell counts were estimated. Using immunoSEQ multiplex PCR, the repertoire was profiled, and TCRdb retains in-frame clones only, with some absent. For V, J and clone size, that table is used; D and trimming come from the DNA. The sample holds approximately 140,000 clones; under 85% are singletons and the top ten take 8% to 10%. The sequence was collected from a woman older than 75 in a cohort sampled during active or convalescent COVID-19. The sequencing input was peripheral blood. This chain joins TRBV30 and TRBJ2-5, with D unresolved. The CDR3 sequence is CAWTEIGAQYF. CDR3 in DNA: TGTGCCTGGACTGAGATTGGAGCCCAGTACTTC.